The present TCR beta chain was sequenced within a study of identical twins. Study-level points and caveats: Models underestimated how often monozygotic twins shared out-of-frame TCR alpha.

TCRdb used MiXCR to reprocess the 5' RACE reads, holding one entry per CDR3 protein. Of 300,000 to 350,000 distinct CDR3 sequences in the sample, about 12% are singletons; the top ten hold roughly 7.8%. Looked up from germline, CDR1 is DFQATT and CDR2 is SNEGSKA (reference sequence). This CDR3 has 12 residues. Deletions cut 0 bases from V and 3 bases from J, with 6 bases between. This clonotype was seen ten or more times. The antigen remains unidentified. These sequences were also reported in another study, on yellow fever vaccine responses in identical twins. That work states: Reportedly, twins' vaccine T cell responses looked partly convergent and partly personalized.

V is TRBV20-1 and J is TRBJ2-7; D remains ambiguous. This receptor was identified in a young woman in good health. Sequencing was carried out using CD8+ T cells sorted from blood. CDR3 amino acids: CSARDADYEQYF. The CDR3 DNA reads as TGCAGTGCTAGAGATGCAGACTACGAGCAGTACTTC.